These 5 T cell receptor beta chains were sequenced from one sample in a study of T-cell memory formation after mild COVID-19 (dated by TCRdb to the early 2020s). Library method: 5' RACE. TCRdb lists the instrument as Illumina NovaSeq 6000. TCRdb itself trimmed the public reads at Q25 with fastp, ran MiXCR and retained productive beta chains. Duplicate CDR3 protein sequences are folded into a single record with the most common DNA and genes. The sample includes 350,000 to 500,000 distinct CDR3 sequences, with around 18% observed a single time. The ten biggest clones cover about 8.8% of the sample. Sequencing was carried out using PBMCs or a T cell subset sorted from them (not recorded which). The origin of the receptors is an adult woman who had mild COVID-19 (a few samples of this study predate the infection). The sample titles of this study are shuffled in the database, so cell type and time point are left out; the donor was told from shared clones.

This sequence joins TRBV28 and TRBJ2-2; D is uncertain. Germline V gene sequence: CDR1 MDHEN, CDR2 SYDVKM. The CDR3 totals 15 residues. Between the trimmed V and J ends, which lost 6 bases and 3 bases, there was a span of 14 bases. CDR3 sequence: CASSPGWRHTGELFF. In DNA, the CDR3 is TGTGCCAGCAGCCCGGGTTGGCGGCACACCGGGGAGCTGTTTTTT.

This clonotype was counted between two and nine times. The chain couples TRBV7-9 to TRBJ1-2, with 7 bases aligning to TRBD1. This CDR3 spans 16 amino acids. Germline CDR1 is SEHNR and CDR2 is FQNEAQ (reference sequence). Losses at the gene ends were 5 bases for V and 0 bases for J; bases not matched to a gene: 9. CDR3 bases: TGTGCCAGCAGCCCCAACCGGGACAGATCTAACTATGGCTACACCTTC. Translated, it gives CASSPNRDRSNYGYTF.

This clonotype has just a few counts. The chain employs TRBV12-3 or TRBV12-4 and TRBJ1-5; the D gene is possibly TRBD1 (6 bases). The CDR3 runs to 15 residues. Trimming took off 6 bases at V and 1 base at J, with 13 bases between the two ends. CDR3 bases: TGTGCCAGCAGGCCTAGGGGGAGAAGCAATCAGCCCCAGCATTTT. Translation: CASRPRGRSNQPQHF.

This clonotype was picked up many times. The V gene is TRBV7-2, the J gene TRBJ2-5; a possible D gene is TRBD2 (6 bases). This CDR3 comprises 18 residues. CDR1 and CDR2 (germline): SGHTA, FQGNSA. Trimming pared 3 bases from V and 2 bases from J, leaving 22 bases between. The DNA of the CDR3 is TGTGCCAGCAGCTTCAAAGGCGTGGAGGCTAGCGTACAAGAGACCCAGTACTTC. As protein: CASSFKGVEASVQETQYF. Together with reference TRBV7-2 and TRBJ2-5, the CDR3 gives the full variable domain: GAGVSQSPSNKVTEKGKDVELRCDPISGHTALYWYRQSLGQGLEFLIYFQGNSAPDKSGLPSDRFSAERTGGSVSTLTIQRTQQEDSAVYLCASSFKGVEASVQETQYFGPGTRLLVL.

The J gene is TRBJ2-3, the V gene TRBV7-2; D is possibly TRBD1 (6 bases). V lost 5 bases to trimming and J lost 2 bases, with 14 bases between them. Germline V gene sequence: CDR1 SGHTA, CDR2 FQGNSA. The CDR3 length is 15 residues. This CDR3 is CASSHDRTYTDTQYF. CDR3 DNA sequence: TGTGCCAGCAGCCATGACAGGACCTACACAGATACGCAGTATTTT.